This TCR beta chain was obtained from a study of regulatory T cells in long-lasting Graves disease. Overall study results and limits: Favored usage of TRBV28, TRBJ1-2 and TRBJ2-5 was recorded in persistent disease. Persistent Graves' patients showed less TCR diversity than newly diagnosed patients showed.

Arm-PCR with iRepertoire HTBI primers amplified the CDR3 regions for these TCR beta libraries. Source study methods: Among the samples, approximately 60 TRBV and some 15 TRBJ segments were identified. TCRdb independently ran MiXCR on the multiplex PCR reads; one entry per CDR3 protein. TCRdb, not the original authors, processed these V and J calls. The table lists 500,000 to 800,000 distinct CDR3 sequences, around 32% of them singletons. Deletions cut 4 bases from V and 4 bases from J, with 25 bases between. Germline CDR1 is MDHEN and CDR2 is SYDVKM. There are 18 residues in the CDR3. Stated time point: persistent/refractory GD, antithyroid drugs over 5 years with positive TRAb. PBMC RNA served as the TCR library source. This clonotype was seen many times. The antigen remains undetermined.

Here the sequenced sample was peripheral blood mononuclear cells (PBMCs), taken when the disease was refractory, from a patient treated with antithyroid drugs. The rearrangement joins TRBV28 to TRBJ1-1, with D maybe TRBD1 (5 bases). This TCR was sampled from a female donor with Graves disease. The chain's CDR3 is CASSSGASYFKGITEAFF. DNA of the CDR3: TGTGCCAGCAGTTCCGGGGCTTCGTACTTCAAGGGGATCACTGAAGCTTTCTTT.